The 28 T cell receptor beta chains below come from one sample, sequenced in a study of Ad26.COV2.S vaccination and SARS-CoV-2 variants. Method: immunoSEQ multiplex PCR; TCRdb's copy keeps in-frame clones and lacks some. The sample shows roughly 380,000 clones, about nine tenths of them seen only once. The sample's treatment: about 20 received Ad26.COV2.S at low or high dose, single or two shots; several received placebo; per-sample allocation not given. After the first vaccine or placebo injection, samples were drawn on day 63. This material consisted of peripheral blood, taken in a trial of Ad26.COV2.S vaccine versus placebo. The receptors stem from a person aged 18 to 65 who received the Ad26.COV2.S COVID-19 vaccine or a placebo.

This chain links TRBV6-5 with TRBJ1-5; 9 bases are a match to TRBD1. Germline CDR1 and CDR2: MNHEY and SVGAGI. Trimming took 5 bases from V and 2 from J; bases not matched to a gene: 4. This CDR3 contains 15 residues. CDR3 amino acids: CASSRQGGGNQPQHF. CDR3 DNA: TGTGCCAGCAGTCGACAGGGGGGTGGCAATCAGCCCCAGCATTTT.

The chain joins TRBV2 to TRBJ2-7, with unresolved D. The V end lost 6 bases, the J end lost 0 bases, and 15 bases lay between the germline ends. This CDR3 is 15 amino acids long. Germline CDR1 SNHLY, CDR2 FYNNEI. Here the CDR3 reads CASRDVKFSSYEQYF. Here the CDR3 DNA reads TGTGCCAGCAGGGACGTGAAGTTCAGCTCCTACGAGCAGTACTTC.

The chain is built from TRBV5-6 and TRBJ1-1; D not resolved. This CDR3 comprises 15 residues. CDR1 and CDR2 from the germline V gene are SGHDT and YYEEEE. Trimming removed 0 bases at V and 1 base at J, with 10 bases between. The CDR3 bases are TGTGCCAGCAGCTTGGTTCTTGTCAAGAACACTGAAGCTTTCTTT. It encodes CASSLVLVKNTEAFF.

Comment on this clone: Within the sample, other DNA sequences also encode this same CDR3. The chain is built from TRBV5-4 and TRBJ1-1; the D gene is possibly TRBD1 (6 bases). Germline V gene lookup returns CDR1 SGHNT and CDR2 YYREEE (reference sequence). Trimming took off 4 bases at V and 1 base at J, with 11 bases between the two ends. The CDR3 totals 14 residues. The CDR3 here is CASSPRTANTEAFF. CDR3 DNA sequence: TGTGCCAGCAGCCCTAGGACAGCGAACACTGAAGCTTTCTTT.

This chain links TRBV6-4 with TRBJ1-6; TRBD1 aligns across 9 bases. CDR3 length: 19 residues. With 4 bases clipped from V and 4 bases from J, the junction kept 14 bases outside the gene matches. Germline CDR1 MRHNA, CDR2 SNTAGT. This CDR3 is CASSASGQGIGGYNSPLHF. For the CDR3, the DNA is TGTGCCAGCAGTGCCTCGGGACAGGGAATAGGGGGATATAATTCACCCCTCCACTTT.

With regard to this clone: The same CDR3 is also encoded by other DNA sequences in this sample. The chain is built from TRBV12-3 or TRBV12-4 and TRBJ1-5; D not certain. V shed 1 base and J shed 6 bases, with 1 base lying between them. The CDR3 extends over 11 amino acids. The DNA of the CDR3 is TGTGCCAGCAGTTTAGGTCAGCCCCAGCATTTT. Its translation is CASSLGQPQHF.

The chain is built from TRBV3-1 (or the pseudogene TRBV3-2) and TRBJ2-1; the match to TRBD2 covers 8 bases. The CDR3 is 15 amino acids. Germline trimming cut 4 bases from V and 5 bases from J; bases unmatched to any gene: 7. The germline CDR1 and CDR2 sequences are LGHDT and YNNKEL (reference sequence). The CDR3 bases are TGTGCCAGCAGCCCCCAGCGGGGGAGGAACAATGAGCAGTTCTTC. Translating it yields CASSPQRGRNNEQFF.

The chain combines TRBV27 with TRBJ1-5; D unresolved. CDR3 size: 14 residues. Trimming left V 4 bases short and J 3 bases short, with 10 bases between. Germline V gene data show CDR1 as MNHEY and CDR2 as SMNVEV (reference sequence). For the CDR3, the DNA is TGTGCCAGCAGTTCCCTAAGAGACAATCAGCCCCAGCATTTT. Its protein product is CASSSLRDNQPQHF.

The table lists this clone with a count of one. The chain couples TRBV12-3 or TRBV12-4 to TRBJ1-5; D not resolved. This CDR3 comprises 12 residues. Trimming stripped 8 bases from V and 9 bases from J, with 14 bases between. CDR3 bases: TGTGCCAGCCAGATGGCCGGATGGCCCCAGCATTTT. Amino acid sequence: CASQMAGWPQHF.

The chain has TRBV18 and TRBJ2-7; unclear D gene. Between the trimmed V and J ends, which lost 3 bases and 0 bases, there was a span of 15 bases. The germline V gene has CDR1 KGHSH and CDR2 LQKENI. The CDR3 covers 16 residues. For the CDR3, the DNA is TGTGCCAGCTCACCTAAAGACCCGTCCAGCTCCTACGAGCAGTACTTC. This translates into CASSPKDPSSSYEQYF.

The rearrangement joins TRBV27 to TRBJ2-2, with D hard to call. Germline-derived CDR1 and CDR2 are MNHEY and SMNVEV (reference sequence). The V gene lost 0 bases and the J gene lost 2 bases, with 10 bases spanning the gap. The CDR3 extends over 16 amino acids. In DNA form, the CDR3 reads TGTGCCAGCAGTTTATCGGTTGGAGTTAACACCGGGGAGCTGTTTTTT. Its translation: CASSLSVGVNTGELFF.

This chain connects TRBV7-8 to TRBJ1-5; 7 bases fit TRBD1. Germline CDR1 is SGHVS and CDR2 is FQNEAQ. The CDR3 loop spans 16 amino acids. The V and J ends lost 5 bases and 2 bases, in that order; junction bases with no gene match: 9. CDR3 residues: CASSTATGIGNQPQHF. The DNA for the CDR3 is TGTGCCAGCAGCACAGCGACAGGGATCGGCAATCAGCCCCAGCATTTT.

J is TRBJ1-5 and V is TRBV19; a weak D match, TRBD1 (6 bases). CDR3 length: 16 residues. Germline V lookup: CDR1 LNHDA, CDR2 SQIVND (reference sequence). The ends were cut back, 4 bases at V and 0 bases at J, with 13 bases in the middle. The CDR3 region has the DNA TGTGCCAGTAGTACAGGGACACCGTATAGCAATCAGCCCCAGCATTTT. As protein: CASSTGTPYSNQPQHF. Complete variable domain (other parts from reference TRBV19 and TRBJ1-5): DGGITQSPKYLFRKEGQNVTLSCEQNLNHDAMYWYRQDPGQGLRLIYYSQIVNDFQKGDIAEGYSVSREKKESFPLTVTSAQKNPTAFYLCASSTGTPYSNQPQHFGDGTRLSIL.

The chain employs TRBV12-3 or TRBV12-4 and TRBJ2-7; D not certain. The CDR3 runs 12 residues. Trimming pared 5 bases from V and 2 bases from J, leaving 7 bases between. The chain's CDR3 is CASSLDAYEQYF. The DNA for the CDR3 is TGTGCCAGCAGTCTGGACGCCTACGAGCAGTACTTC.

This rearrangement joins TRBV7-3 to TRBJ2-5; 8 bases fit TRBD2. CDR3 length: 14 amino acids. V shed 5 bases and J 5 bases; nucleotides not matched to a gene: 7. Per the germline V gene, CDR1 is SGHTA and CDR2 is FQGTGA. The DNA for the CDR3 is TGTGCCAGCAGCCCAGCGGGCGGGGGGGAGACCCAGTACTTC. It codes for CASSPAGGGETQYF. Complete variable domain (other parts from reference TRBV7-3 and TRBJ2-5): GAGVSQTPSNKVTEKGKYVELRCDPISGHTALYWYRQSLGQGPEFLIYFQGTGAADDSGLPNDRFFAVRPEGSVSTLKIQRTERGDSAVYLCASSPAGGGETQYFGPGTRLLVL.

This sequence joins TRBV5-6 and TRBJ2-7; TRBD1 matches at 11 bases. Unmatched junction bases numbered 9, after V lost 3 bases and J lost 7 bases. CDR1 is SGHDT and CDR2 is YYEEEE in the germline V gene. This CDR3 is 15 amino acids long. CDR3 DNA: TGTGCCAGCAGCTCCGGGACAGGGGGGAACCAGGAGCAGTACTTC. It translates to CASSSGTGGNQEQYF.

The rearrangement uses TRBV5-4 and TRBJ2-5, with D uncertain. This CDR3 is 13 amino acids long. Trimming removed 2 bases at V and 5 bases at J, with 10 bases between. Germline CDR1 and CDR2: SGHNT and YYREEE (reference sequence). The CDR3 sequence: CASSLKGEETQYF. DNA for the CDR3: TGTGCCAGCAGCTTAAAGGGTGAGGAGACCCAGTACTTC.

The chain recombines TRBV30 with TRBJ1-4; tentative D call: TRBD1 (6 bases). Germline V lookup: CDR1 GTSNPN, CDR2 SVGIG (reference sequence). V lost 3 bases, J lost 4 bases, and 12 bases lay in between. The CDR3 sequence is 14 residues long. CDR3 in amino acids: CAWSPGEVNEKLFF. CDR3 in DNA: TGTGCCTGGAGCCCAGGGGAGGTTAATGAAAAACTGTTTTTT.

The chain recombines TRBV9 with TRBJ2-3, with 7 bases lining up with TRBD2. V dropped 3 bases and J dropped 6; count of bases not matched to a gene: 7. The germline V gene has CDR1 SGDLS and CDR2 YYNGEE. The CDR3 length is 14 residues. The CDR3, as DNA: TGTGCCAGCAGCGGGAGCGGGGCGGGCGATACGCAGTATTTT. Its protein product is CASSGSGAGDTQYF.

This clone was picked up a small number of times. The rearrangement links TRBV30 to TRBJ1-1; 7 bases agree with TRBD1. The CDR3 contains 13 residues. With V trimmed by 3 bases and J by 10 bases, 11 bases remained unmatched. Per germline, CDR1 GTSNPN and CDR2 SVGIG (reference sequence). CDR3 bases: TGTGCCTGGAGCGAGGGGGCGTTGCCTTCAGCTTTCTTT. It is translated as CAWSEGALPSAFF.

The rearrangement uses TRBV7-2 and TRBJ2-5; D ambiguous. The CDR3 runs 15 residues. CDR1 is SGHTA, CDR2 FQGNSA, per germline. Trimming pared 7 bases from V and 2 bases from J, leaving 17 bases between. The CDR3 here is CASKAQLGIQETQYF. The CDR3 nucleotides read TGTGCCAGCAAGGCCCAGCTGGGCATTCAAGAGACCCAGTACTTC.

The chain employs TRBV29-1 and TRBJ1-2; TRBD1 matches at 8 bases. This CDR3 has 13 amino acids. Germline CDR1 and CDR2: SQVTM and ANQGSEA. V lost 7 bases, J lost 5 bases, and 9 bases stayed unmatched. The CDR3, as DNA: TGCAGCGCCCAGGGGCAGGGGGCGTATGGCTACACCTTC. Amino acid sequence: CSAQGQGAYGYTF.

The V and J genes are TRBV11-2 and TRBJ1-4; the D is unclear. Germline-derived CDR1 and CDR2 are SGHAT and FQNNGV. The CDR3 extends over 15 amino acids. Trimming removed 1 base at V and 1 base at J, with 7 bases between. The CDR3 is CASSLGALTNEKLFF. As DNA, the CDR3 is TGTGCCAGCAGCTTAGGGGCCCTAACTAATGAAAAACTGTTTTTT. Combining the CDR3 with reference TRBV11-2 and TRBJ1-4 gives the whole variable domain EAGVAQSPRYKIIEKRQSVAFWCNPISGHATLYWYQQILGQGPKLLIQFQNNGVVDDSQLPKDRFSAERLKGVDSTLKIQPAKLEDSAVYLCASSLGALTNEKLFFGSGTQLSVL.

This clone was picked up one time. CDR3 in DNA: TGTGCCAGCAGCGTACCCCCCGAAGTAGATACGCAGTATTTT. Encoded protein: CASSVPPEVDTQYF. This chain joins TRBV9 and TRBJ2-3; D is unresolved. V was clipped by 1 base and J by 5 bases, with 11 bases between them. Looked up from germline, CDR1 is SGDLS and CDR2 is YYNGEE. This CDR3 is built from 14 residues.

Note on this clone: Within the sample, other DNA sequences also encode this same CDR3. This chain uses TRBV7-9 with TRBJ1-4; 9 positions agree with TRBD1. The germline gives CDR1 SEHNR, CDR2 FQNEAQ (reference sequence). There are 14 residues in the CDR3. Germline trimming cut 5 bases from V and 7 bases from J; bases unmatched to any gene: 5. The CDR3, as DNA: TGTGCCAGCAGCCCGGGACAGGGAGGTGAAAAACTGTTTTTT. Protein sequence: CASSPGQGGEKLFF.

The rearrangement joins TRBV7-2 to TRBJ1-3; possible D gene TRBD1, 6 bases. Trimming removed 7 bases from V and 1 base from J, with 14 bases in between. The CDR3 extends over 15 amino acids. Germline values: CDR1 SGHTA, CDR2 FQGNSA. The CDR3 here is CASTQDQGSGNTIYF. The CDR3 DNA is TGTGCCAGCACCCAAGATCAGGGGTCTGGAAACACCATATATTTT.

This CDR3 reads CASSRDSNYGYTF. The CDR3 bases are TGTGCCAGCAGTCGGGACAGTAACTATGGCTACACCTTC. The chain joins TRBV25-1 to TRBJ1-2; TRBD1 matches at 7 bases. The CDR3 is made up of 13 amino acids. CDR1 and CDR2 (germline): MGHDK, SYGVNS. V lost 5 bases and J lost 1; bases outside the gene matches: 1.

This clone was detected only once. The CDR3 reads CASRQGRTEAFF. CDR3 coding DNA: TGTGCCAGCAGACAGGGTCGAACTGAAGCTTTCTTT. The chain uses TRBV6-5 and TRBJ1-1, with D perhaps matching TRBD1 (6 bases). Per germline, CDR1 MNHEY and CDR2 SVGAGI. The germline V and J ends were trimmed by 6 bases and 5 bases, with 10 bases remaining between them. CDR3 length equals 12 residues.